This T cell receptor (beta chain) emerged from a study of T cells after yellow fever vaccination. Broader study findings: Any FACS-sorted repertoire could hold abundant clonotypes that contaminate it from the bulk population.

This CDR3 region has 16 residues. CDR1 and CDR2 (germline): LGHNA, YNFKEQ. Trimming left V 1 base short and J 9 bases short, with 20 bases between. Using its own MiXCR run on the 5' RACE reads, TCRdb lists one record per CDR3 protein. The table shows about 320,000 distinct CDR3 sequences, with roughly 10% occurring only once. This clonotype was seen a handful of times. No antigen is known for it. Sequenced here: CD4+ T cells sorted from PBMCs, sampled 45 days after the yellow fever booster vaccination. The sequence derives from a young man who received the YFV17D yellow fever vaccine. The V call is TRBV4-2, the J call TRBJ2-3; D assignment may be TRBD1 or TRBD2 (5 bases each). Here the CDR3 reads CASSQGGPNHWDTQYF. CDR3 in DNA: TGTGCCAGCAGCCAAGGAGGGCCCAACCATTGGGACACGCAGTATTTT.